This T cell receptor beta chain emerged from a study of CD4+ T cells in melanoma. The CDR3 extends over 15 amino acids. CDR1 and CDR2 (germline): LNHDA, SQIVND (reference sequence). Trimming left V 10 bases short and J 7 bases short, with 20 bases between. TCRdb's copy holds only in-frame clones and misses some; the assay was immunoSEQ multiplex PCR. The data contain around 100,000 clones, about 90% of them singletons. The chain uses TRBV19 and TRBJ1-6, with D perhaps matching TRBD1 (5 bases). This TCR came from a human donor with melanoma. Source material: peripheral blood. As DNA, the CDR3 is TGTGCCACCGCCGAACCGGGACCGTTCAATTCACCCCTCCACTTT. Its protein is CATAEPGPFNSPLHF.